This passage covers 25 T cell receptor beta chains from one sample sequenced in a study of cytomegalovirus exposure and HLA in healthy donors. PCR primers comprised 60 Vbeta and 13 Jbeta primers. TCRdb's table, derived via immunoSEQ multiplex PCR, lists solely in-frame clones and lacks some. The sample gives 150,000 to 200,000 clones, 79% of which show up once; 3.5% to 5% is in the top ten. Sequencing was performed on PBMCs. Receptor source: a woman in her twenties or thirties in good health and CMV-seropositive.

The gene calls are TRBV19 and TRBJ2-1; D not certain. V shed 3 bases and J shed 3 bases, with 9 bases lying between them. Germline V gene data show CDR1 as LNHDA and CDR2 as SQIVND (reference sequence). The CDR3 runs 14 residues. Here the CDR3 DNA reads TGTGCCAGTAGTATGCTCAGTGGCTACAATGAGCAGTTCTTC. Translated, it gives CASSMLSGYNEQFF.

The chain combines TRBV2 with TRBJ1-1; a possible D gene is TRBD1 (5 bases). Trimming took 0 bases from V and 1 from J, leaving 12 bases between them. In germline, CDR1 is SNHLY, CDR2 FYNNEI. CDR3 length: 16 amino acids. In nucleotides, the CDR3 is TGTGCCAGCAGTGAAGCGCCCGGGGGTTCGAACACTGAAGCTTTCTTT. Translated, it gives CASSEAPGGSNTEAFF.

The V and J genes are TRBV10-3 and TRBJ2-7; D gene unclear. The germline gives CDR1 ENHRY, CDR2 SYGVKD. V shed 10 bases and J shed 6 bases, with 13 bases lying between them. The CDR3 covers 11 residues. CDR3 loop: CATSRQSEQYF. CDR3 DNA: TGTGCCACCTCCCGTCAGTCCGAGCAGTACTTC.

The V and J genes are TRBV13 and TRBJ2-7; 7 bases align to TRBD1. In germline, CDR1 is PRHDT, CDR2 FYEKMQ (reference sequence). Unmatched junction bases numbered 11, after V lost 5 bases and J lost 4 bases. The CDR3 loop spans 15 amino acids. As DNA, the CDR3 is TGTGCCAGCAGCCCGAGCCGGACAGGATTGTACGAGCAGTACTTC. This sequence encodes CASSPSRTGLYEQYF.

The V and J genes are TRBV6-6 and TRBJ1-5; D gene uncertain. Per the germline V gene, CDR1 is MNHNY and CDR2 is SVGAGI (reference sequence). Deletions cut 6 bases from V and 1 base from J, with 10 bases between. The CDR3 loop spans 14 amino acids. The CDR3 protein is CASSLHSSNQPQHF. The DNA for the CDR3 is TGTGCCAGCAGCCTACATAGCAGCAATCAGCCCCAGCATTTT.

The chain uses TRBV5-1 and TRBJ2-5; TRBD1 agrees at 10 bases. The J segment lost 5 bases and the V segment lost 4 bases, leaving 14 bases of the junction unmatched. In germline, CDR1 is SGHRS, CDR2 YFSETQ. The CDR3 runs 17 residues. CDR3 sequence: CASSMGYKGQGMETQYF. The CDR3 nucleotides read TGCGCCAGCAGCATGGGATACAAGGGACAGGGGATGGAGACCCAGTACTTC.

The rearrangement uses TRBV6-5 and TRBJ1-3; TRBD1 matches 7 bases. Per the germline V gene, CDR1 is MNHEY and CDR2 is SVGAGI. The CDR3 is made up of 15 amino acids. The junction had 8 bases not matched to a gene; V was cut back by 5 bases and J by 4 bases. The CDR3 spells CASSRDRDFGNTIYF. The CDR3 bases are TGTGCCAGCAGTCGGGACAGAGATTTCGGAAACACCATATATTTT.

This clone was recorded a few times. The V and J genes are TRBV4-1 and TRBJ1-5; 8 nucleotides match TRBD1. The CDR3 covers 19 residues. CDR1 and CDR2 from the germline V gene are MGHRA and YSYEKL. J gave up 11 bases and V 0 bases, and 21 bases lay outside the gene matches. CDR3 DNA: TGCGCCAGCAGCCAAGAACCCCCCGTTGACAGGGGCCTCTTCGAGGCCCAGCATTTT. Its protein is CASSQEPPVDRGLFEAQHF.

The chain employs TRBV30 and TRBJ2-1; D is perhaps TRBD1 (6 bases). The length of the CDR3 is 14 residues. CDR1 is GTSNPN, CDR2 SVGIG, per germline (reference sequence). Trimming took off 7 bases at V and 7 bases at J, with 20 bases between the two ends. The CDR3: CALHRDNAVNEQFF. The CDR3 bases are TGTGCCTTGCACCGGGACAACGCTGTAAATGAGCAGTTCTTC.

In DNA form, the CDR3 reads TGTGCCAGCAGTTTACTCGGGGGGCAGGTTAATTCACCCCTCCACTTT. This translates into CASSLLGGQVNSPLHF. This rearrangement joins TRBV5-6 to TRBJ1-6; tentatively, D is TRBD1 (6 bases). This CDR3 has 16 amino acids. CDR1 is SGHDT, CDR2 YYEEEE, per germline. V lost 5 bases and J 6 bases, leaving 18 bases between the germline ends.

The CDR3 region is CASRRDREYSPLHF. The CDR3, as DNA: TGCGCCAGCAGGAGGGACAGGGAGTATTCACCCCTCCACTTT. The rearrangement joins TRBV5-1 to TRBJ1-6; 9 positions agree with TRBD1. Trimming took 5 bases from V and 8 from J; bases not matched to a gene: 5. The CDR3 spans 14 residues. Germline V CDR1 and CDR2: SGHRS, YFSETQ.

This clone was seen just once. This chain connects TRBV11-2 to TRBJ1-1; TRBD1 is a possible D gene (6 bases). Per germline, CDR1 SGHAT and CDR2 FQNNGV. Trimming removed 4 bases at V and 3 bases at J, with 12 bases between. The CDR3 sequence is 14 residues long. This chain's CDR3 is CASSWGRGDTEAFF. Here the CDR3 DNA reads TGTGCCAGCAGCTGGGGGCGTGGGGACACTGAAGCTTTCTTT. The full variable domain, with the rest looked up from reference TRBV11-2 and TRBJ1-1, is EAGVAQSPRYKIIEKRQSVAFWCNPISGHATLYWYQQILGQGPKLLIQFQNNGVVDDSQLPKDRFSAERLKGVDSTLKIQPAKLEDSAVYLCASSWGRGDTEAFFGQGTRLTVV.

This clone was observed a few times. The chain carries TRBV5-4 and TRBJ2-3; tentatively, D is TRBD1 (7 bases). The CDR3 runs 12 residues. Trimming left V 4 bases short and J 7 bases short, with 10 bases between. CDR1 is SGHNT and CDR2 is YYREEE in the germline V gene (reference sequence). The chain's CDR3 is CASSAGQNTQYF. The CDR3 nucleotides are TGTGCCAGCAGCGCGGGACAGAATACGCAGTATTTT. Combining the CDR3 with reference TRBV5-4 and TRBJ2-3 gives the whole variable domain ETGVTQSPTHLIKTRGQQVTLRCSSQSGHNTVSWYQQALGQGPQFIFQYYREEENGRGNFPPRFSGLQFPNYSSELNVNALELDDSALYLCASSAGQNTQYFGPGTRLTVL.

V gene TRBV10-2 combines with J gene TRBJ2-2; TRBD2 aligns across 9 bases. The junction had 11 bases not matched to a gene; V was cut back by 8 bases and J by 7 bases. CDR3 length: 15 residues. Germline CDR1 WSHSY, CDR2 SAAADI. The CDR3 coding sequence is TGCGCCAGCCAGGCGGGAGGGCCTACGAACGGGGAGCTGTTTTTT. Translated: CASQAGGPTNGELFF.

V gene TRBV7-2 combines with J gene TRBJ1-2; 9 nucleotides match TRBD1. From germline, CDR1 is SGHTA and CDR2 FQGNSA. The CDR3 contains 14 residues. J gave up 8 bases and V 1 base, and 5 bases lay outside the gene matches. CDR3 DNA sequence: TGTGCCAGCAGCTTAGTGAACAGGGGGCAGGGCTACACCTTC. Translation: CASSLVNRGQGYTF.

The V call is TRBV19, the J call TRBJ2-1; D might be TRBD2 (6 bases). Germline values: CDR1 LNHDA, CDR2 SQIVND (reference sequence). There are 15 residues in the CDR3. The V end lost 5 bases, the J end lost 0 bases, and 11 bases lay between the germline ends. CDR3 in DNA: TGTGCCAGTAGTCCTAGCGCGAGCTCCTACAATGAGCAGTTCTTC. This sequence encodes CASSPSASSYNEQFF.

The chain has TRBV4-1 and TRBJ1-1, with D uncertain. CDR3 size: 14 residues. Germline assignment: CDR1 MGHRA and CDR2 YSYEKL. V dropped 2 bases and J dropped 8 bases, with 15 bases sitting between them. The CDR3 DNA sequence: TGCGCCAGCAGCCAACCAGGCCGCAAGCAAGAAGCTTTCTTT. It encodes CASSQPGRKQEAFF.

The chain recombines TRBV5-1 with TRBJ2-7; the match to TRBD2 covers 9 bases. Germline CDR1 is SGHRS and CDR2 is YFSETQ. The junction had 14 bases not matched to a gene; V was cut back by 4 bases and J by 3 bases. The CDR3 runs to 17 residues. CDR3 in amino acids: CASSPAVAGGPLYEQYF. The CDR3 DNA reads TGCGCCAGCAGCCCAGCCGTGGCGGGAGGGCCCCTCTACGAGCAGTACTTC.

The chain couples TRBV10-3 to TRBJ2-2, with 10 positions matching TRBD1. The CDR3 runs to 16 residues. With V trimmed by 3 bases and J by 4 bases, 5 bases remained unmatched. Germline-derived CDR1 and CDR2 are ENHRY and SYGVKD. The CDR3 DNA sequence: TGTGCCATCAGTGATCCCGGGACAGGGGTCACCGGGGAGCTGTTTTTT. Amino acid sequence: CAISDPGTGVTGELFF.

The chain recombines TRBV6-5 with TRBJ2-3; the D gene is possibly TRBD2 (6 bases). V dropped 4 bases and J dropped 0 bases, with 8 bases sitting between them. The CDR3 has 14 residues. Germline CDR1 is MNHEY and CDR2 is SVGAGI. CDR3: CASSLEGSTDTQYF. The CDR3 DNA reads TGTGCCAGCAGTTTGGAGGGGAGCACAGATACGCAGTATTTT.

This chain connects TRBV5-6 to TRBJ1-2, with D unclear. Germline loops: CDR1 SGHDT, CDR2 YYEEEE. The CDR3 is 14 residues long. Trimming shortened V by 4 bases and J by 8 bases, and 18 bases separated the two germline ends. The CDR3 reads CASSGYSLSVGYTF. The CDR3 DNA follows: TGTGCCAGCAGCGGCTACAGCTTATCGGTGGGCTACACCTTC.

CDR3 DNA sequence: TGTGCCAGCTCACTGGGACAGGGGGGGAACACTGAAGCTTTCTTT. Translation: CASSLGQGGNTEAFF. The chain joins TRBV18 to TRBJ1-1; TRBD1 aligns across 11 bases. J gave up 1 base and V 4 bases, and 2 bases lay outside the gene matches. This CDR3 spans 15 amino acids. CDR1 KGHSH and CDR2 LQKENI come from the germline V gene.

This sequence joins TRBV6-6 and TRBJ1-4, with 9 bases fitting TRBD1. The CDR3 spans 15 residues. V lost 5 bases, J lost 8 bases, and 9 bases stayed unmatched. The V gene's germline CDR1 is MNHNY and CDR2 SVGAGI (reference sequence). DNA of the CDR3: TGTGCCAGCAGTACCTCACAGGGGGCAGGGGAAAAACTGTTTTTT. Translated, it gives CASSTSQGAGEKLFF.

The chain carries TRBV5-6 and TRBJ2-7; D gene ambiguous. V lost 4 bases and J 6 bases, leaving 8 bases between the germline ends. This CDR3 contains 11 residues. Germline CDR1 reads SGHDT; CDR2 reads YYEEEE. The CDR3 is CASSLSSEQYF. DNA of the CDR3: TGTGCCAGCAGCCTATCAAGCGAGCAGTACTTC.

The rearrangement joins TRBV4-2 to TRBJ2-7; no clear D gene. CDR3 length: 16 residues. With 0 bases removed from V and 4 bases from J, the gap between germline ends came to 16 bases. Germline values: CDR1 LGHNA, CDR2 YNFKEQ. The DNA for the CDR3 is TGTGCCAGCAGCCAAGAAGAAGGAGCAGCCGGATACGAGCAGTACTTC. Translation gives CASSQEEGAAGYEQYF.